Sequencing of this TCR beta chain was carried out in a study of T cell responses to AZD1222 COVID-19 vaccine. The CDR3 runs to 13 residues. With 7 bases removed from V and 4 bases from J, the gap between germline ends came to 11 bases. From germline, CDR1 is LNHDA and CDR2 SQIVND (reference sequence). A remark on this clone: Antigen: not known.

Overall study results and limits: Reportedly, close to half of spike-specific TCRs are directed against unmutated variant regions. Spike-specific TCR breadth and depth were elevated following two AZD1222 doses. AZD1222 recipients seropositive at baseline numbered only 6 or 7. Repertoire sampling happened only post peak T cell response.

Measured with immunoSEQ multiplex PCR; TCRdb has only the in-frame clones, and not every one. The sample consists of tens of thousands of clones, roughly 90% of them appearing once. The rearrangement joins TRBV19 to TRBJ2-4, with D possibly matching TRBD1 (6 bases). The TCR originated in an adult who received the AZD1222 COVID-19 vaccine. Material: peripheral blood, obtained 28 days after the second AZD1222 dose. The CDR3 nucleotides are TGTGCCAGTAAAGGGACACAGAAAAACATTCAGTACTTC. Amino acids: CASKGTQKNIQYF.